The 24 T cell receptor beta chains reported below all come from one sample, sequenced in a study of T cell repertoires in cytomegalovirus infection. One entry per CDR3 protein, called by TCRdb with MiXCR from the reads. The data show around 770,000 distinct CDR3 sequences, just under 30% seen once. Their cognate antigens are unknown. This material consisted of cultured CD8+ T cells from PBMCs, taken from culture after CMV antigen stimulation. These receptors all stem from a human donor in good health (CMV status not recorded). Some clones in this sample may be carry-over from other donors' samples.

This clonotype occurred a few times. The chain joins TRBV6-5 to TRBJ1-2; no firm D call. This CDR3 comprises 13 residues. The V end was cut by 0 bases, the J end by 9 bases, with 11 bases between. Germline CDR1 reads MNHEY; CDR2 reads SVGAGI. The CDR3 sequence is CASSYSRERSYTF. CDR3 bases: TGTGCCAGCAGTTACTCCCGTGAGAGAAGCTACACCTTC.

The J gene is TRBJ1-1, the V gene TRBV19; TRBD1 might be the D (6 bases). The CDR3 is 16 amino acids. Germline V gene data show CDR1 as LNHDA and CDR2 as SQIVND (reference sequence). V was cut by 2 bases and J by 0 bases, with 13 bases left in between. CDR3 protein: CASSILSRGLNTEAFF. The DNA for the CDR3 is TGTGCCAGTAGTATACTCTCCAGGGGCTTGAACACTGAAGCTTTCTTT.

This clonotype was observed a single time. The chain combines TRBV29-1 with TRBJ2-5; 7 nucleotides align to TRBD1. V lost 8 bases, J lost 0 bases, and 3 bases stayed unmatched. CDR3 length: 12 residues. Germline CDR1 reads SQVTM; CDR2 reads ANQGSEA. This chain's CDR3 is CSTDRDQETQYF. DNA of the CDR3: TGCAGCACCGACAGGGACCAAGAGACCCAGTACTTC. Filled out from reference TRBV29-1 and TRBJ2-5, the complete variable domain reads SAVISQKPSRDICQRGTSLTIQCQVDSQVTMMFWYRQQPGQSLTLIATANQGSEATYESGFVIDKFPISRPNLTFSTLTVSNMSPEDSSIYLCSTDRDQETQYFGPGTRLLVL.

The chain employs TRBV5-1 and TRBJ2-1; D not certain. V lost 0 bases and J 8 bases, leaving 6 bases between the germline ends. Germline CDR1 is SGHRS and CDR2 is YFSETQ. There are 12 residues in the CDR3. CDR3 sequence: CASSLDRYEQFF. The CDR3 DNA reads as TGCGCCAGCAGCTTGGATCGATATGAGCAGTTCTTC.

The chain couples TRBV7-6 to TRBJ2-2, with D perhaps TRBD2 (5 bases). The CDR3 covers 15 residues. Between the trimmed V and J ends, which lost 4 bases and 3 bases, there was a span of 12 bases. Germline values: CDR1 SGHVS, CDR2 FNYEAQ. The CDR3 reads CASSSQDSHTGELFF. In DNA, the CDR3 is TGTGCCAGCAGCTCGCAGGACTCCCACACCGGGGAGCTGTTTTTT.

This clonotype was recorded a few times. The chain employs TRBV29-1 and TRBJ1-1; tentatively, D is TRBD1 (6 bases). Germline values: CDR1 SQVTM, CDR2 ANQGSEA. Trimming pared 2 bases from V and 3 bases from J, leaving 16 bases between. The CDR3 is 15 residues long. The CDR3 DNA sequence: TGCAGCGTTGAAAGGGGGGATTTCTCTTACACTGAAGCTTTCTTT. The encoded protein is CSVERGDFSYTEAFF.

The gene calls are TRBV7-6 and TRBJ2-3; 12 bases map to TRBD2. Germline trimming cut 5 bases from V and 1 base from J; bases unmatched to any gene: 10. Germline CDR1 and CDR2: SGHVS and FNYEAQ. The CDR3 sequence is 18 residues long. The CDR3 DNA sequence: TGTGCCAGCAGCCCCCAGGCTAGCGGGGGGGCAGGCACAGATACGCAGTATTTT. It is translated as CASSPQASGGAGTDTQYF.

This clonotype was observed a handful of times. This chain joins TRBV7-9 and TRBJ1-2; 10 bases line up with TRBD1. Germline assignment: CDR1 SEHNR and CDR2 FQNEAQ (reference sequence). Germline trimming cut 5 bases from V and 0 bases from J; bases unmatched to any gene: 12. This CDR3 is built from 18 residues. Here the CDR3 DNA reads TGTGCCAGCAGCCCCTTGGCGGGACAGGGGCCTACTAACTATGGCTACACCTTC. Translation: CASSPLAGQGPTNYGYTF.

CDR3 residues: CASSPSWDSRLHHGELFF. The CDR3 region has the DNA TGTGCCAGCAGCCCTTCGTGGGACTCCCGACTCCACCACGGGGAGCTGTTTTTT. The chain is built from TRBV7-9 and TRBJ2-2, with D tentatively TRBD2 (6 bases). Trimming took 5 bases from V and 7 from J, leaving 26 bases between them. The CDR3 spans 18 residues. CDR1 SEHNR and CDR2 FQNEAQ come from the germline V gene (reference sequence).

CDR3 region: CASSWGGQGNYNEQFF. CDR3 bases: TGCGCCAGCAGCTGGGGGGGACAGGGGAATTACAATGAGCAGTTCTTC. The genes are TRBV5-1 and TRBJ2-1; 10 nucleotides agree with TRBD1. The junction had 7 bases not matched to a gene; V was cut back by 3 bases and J by 4 bases. The CDR3 spans 16 residues. The germline V gene has CDR1 SGHRS and CDR2 YFSETQ.

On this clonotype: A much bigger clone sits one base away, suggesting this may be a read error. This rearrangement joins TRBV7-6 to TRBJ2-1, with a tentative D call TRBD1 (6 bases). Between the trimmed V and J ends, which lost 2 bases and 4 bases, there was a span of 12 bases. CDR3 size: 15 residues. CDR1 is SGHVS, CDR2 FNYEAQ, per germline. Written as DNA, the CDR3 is TGTGCCAGCAGCTTAAGCAGGGGCGTTTACAATGAGCAGTTCTTC. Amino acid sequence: CASSLSRGVYNEQFF.

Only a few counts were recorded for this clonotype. CDR3 residues: CASSPPSRTNTGELFF. CDR3 in DNA: TGTGCCAGCTCACCACCGTCCAGGACGAACACCGGGGAGCTGTTTTTT. This sequence joins TRBV18 and TRBJ2-2; D unclear. Between the trimmed V and J ends, which lost 0 bases and 0 bases, there was a span of 8 bases. Germline CDR1 is KGHSH and CDR2 is LQKENI. This CDR3 region has 16 residues. The variable domain in full, with the rest retrieved from reference TRBV18 and TRBJ2-2, is NAGVMQNPRHLVRRRGQEARLRCSPMKGHSHVYWYRQLPEEGLKFMVYLQKENIIDESGMPKERFSAEFPKEGPSILRIQQVVRGDSAAYFCASSPPSRTNTGELFFGEGSRLTVL.

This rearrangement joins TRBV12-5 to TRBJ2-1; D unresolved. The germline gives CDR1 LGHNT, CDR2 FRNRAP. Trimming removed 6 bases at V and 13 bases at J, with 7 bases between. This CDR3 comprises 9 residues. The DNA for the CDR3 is TGTGCTAGTGGCCTCTCTCAGTTCTTC. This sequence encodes CASGLSQFF. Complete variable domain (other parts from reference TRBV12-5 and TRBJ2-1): DARVTQTPRHKVTEMGQEVTMRCQPILGHNTVFWYRQTMMQGLELLAYFRNRAPLDDSGMPKDRFSAEMPDATLATLKIQPSEPRDSAVYFCASGLSQFFGPGTRLTVL.

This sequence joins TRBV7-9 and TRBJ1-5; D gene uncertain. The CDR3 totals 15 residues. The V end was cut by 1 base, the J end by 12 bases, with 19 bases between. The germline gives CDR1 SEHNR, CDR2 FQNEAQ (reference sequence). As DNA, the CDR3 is TGTGCCAGCAGCTTAGGGTCCCTTTCTGCCCCCCACCAGCATTTT. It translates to CASSLGSLSAPHQHF.

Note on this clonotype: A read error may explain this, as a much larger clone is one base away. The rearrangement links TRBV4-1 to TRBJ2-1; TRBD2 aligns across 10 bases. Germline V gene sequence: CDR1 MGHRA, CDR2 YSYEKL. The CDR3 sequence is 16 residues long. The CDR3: CASSQESGGAYNEQSF. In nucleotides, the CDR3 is TGCGCCAGCAGCCAAGAAAGCGGGGGGGCCTACAATGAGCAGTCCTTC.

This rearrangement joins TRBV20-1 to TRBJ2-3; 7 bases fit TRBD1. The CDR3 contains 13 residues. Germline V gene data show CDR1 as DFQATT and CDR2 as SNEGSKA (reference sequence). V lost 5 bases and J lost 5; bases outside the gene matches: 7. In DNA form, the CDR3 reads TGCAGTGCTCCGACAGGGATAGGAGATACGCAGTATTTT. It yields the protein CSAPTGIGDTQYF.

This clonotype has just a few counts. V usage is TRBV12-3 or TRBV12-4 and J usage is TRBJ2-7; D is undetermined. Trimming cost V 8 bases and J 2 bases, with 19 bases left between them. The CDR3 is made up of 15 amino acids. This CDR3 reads CASAPENGAPYEQYF. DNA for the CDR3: TGTGCCAGCGCCCCCGAAAACGGAGCGCCCTACGAGCAGTACTTC.

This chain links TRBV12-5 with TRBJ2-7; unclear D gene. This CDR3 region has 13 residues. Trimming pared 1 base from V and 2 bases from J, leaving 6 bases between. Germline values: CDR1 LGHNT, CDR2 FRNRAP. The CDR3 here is CASGLGGTYEQYF. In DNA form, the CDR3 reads TGTGCTAGTGGTTTGGGGGGAACCTACGAGCAGTACTTC.

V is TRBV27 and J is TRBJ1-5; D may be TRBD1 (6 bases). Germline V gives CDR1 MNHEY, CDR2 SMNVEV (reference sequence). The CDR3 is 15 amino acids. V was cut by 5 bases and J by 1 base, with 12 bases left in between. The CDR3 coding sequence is TGTGCCAGCAGTCCGGACAGTCCAAGCAATCAGCCCCAGCATTTT. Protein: CASSPDSPSNQPQHF.

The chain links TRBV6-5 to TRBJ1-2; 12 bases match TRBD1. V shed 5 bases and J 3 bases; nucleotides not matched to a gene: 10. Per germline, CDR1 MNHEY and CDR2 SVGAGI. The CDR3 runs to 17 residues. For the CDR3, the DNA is TGTGCCAGCAGTACCCGGGACAGGGGGCGCCCGGACTATGGCTACACCTTC. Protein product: CASSTRDRGRPDYGYTF.

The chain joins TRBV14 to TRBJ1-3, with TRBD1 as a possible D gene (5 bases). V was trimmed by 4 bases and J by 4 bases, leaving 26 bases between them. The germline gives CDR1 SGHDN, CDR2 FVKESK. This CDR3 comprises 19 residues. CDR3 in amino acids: CASSRVGAALRKAGNTIYF. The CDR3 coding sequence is TGTGCCAGCAGCCGCGTCGGGGCCGCTCTGAGAAAGGCGGGAAACACCATATATTTT.

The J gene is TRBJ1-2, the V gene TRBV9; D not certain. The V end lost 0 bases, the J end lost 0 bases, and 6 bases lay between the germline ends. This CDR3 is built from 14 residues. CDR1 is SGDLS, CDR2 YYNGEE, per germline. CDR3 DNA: TGTGCCAGCAGCGTAGGGGGAGCTAACTATGGCTACACCTTC. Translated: CASSVGGANYGYTF. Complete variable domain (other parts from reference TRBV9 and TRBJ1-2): DSGVTQTPKHLITATGQRVTLRCSPRSGDLSVYWYQQSLDQGLQFLIQYYNGEERAKGNILERFSAQQFPDLHSELNLSSLELGDSALYFCASSVGGANYGYTFGSGTRLTVV.

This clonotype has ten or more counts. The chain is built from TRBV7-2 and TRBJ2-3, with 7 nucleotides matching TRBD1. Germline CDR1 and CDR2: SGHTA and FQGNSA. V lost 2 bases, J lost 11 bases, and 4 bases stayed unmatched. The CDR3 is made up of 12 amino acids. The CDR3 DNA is TGTGCCAGCAGCTTAAAGGGGACAGAGCAGTATTTT. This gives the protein CASSLKGTEQYF.

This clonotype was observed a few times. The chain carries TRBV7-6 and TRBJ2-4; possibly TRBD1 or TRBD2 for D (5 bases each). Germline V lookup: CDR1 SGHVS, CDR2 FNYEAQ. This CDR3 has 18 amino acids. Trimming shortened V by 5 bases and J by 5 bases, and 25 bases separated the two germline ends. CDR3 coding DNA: TGTGCCAGCAGCCTTATTCGAGGGGCCAAGGGTACGGAAAACATTCAGTACTTC. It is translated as CASSLIRGAKGTENIQYF.